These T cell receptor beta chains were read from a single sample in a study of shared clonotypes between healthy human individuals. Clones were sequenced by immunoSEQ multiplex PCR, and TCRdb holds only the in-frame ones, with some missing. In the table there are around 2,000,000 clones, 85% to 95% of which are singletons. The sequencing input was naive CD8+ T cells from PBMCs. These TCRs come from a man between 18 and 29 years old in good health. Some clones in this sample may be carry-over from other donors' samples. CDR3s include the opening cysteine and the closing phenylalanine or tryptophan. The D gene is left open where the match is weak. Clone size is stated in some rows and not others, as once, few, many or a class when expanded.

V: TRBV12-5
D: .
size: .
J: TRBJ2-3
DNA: TGTGCTAGTGGTTTGGGGAGCACAGATACGCAGTATTTT
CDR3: CASGLGSTDTQYF

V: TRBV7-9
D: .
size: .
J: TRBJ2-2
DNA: TGTGCCAGCAGCTTTGTGGCAGGACGGGCCGCGGAGCTGTTTTTT
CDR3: CASSFVAGRAAELFF

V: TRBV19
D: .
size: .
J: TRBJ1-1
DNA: TGTGCCAGTACTCAAGGCGGGGGCGTGGACACTGAAGCTTTCTTT
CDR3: CASTQGGGVDTEAFF

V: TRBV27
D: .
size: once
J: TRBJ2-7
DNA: TGTGCCAGCAGTACCCCGGGCAGGGCTCGCGAGCAGTACTTC
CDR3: CASSTPGRAREQYF

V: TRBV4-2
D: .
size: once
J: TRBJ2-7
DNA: TGTGCCAGCACATGGGTGCCGGGCTACGAGCAGTACTTC
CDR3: CASTWVPGYEQYF

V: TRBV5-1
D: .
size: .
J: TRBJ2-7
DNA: TGCGCCAGCAGCTTGTGGGCTGGGGACTACGAGCAGTACTTC
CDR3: CASSLWAGDYEQYF

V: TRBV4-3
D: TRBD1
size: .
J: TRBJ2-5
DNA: TGCGCCAGCAGCCAACCGGGACAGGAGGAGACCCAGTACTTC
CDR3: CASSQPGQEETQYF

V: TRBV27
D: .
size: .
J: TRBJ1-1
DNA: TGTGCCAGCATCGGTTGGACTATGAACACTGAAGCTTTCTTT
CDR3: CASIGWTMNTEAFF

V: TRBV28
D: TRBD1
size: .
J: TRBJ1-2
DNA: TGTGCCAGCAGTTTCGCGGGACAGTTTGATGGCTACACCTTC
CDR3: CASSFAGQFDGYTF

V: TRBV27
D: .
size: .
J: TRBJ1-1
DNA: TGTGCCAGCAGTTTAGGGCACACCCGGAACACTGAAGCTTTCTTT
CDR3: CASSLGHTRNTEAFF

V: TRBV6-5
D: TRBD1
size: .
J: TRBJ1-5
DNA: TGTGCCAGCAGTTGGGCCGGGACAGAGGATCAGCCCCAGCATTTT
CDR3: CASSWAGTEDQPQHF

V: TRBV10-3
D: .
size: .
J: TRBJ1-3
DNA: TGTGCCATCAGTGGCAAGGGGGGCTCTGGAAACACCATATATTTT
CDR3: CAISGKGGSGNTIYF

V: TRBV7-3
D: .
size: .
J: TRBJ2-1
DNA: TGTGCCAGCACCAGCCCCTCGGGCCTGCTCAATGAGCAGTTCTTC
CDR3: CASTSPSGLLNEQFF

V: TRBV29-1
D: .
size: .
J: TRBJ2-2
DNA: TGCAGCGTTGAAGTCGGGGCCGGGGAGCTGTTTTTT
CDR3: CSVEVGAGELFF

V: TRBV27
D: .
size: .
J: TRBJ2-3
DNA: TGTGCCAGCAGCCCAGGTAGGGGAGTAGATACGCAGTATTTT
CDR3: CASSPGRGVDTQYF

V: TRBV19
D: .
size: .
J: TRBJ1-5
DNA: TGTGCCAGTAGCTTGGGAGAAAGCAGCCAGCCCCAGCATTTT
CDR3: CASSLGESSQPQHF

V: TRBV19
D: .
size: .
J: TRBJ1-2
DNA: TGTGCCAGTAGTATAGGCAGGACCGGTTATGGCTACACCTTC
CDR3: CASSIGRTGYGYTF

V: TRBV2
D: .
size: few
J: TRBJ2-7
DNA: TGTGCCAGCAGTCACACAAGGACAGAAAGCTCCTACGAGCAGTACTTC
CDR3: CASSHTRTESSYEQYF

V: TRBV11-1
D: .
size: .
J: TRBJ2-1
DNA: TGTGCCAGCAGCTTCTCGGGTAATGAGCAGTTCTTC
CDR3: CASSFSGNEQFF

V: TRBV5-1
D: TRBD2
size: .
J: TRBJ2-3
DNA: TGCGCCAGCAGCTTGAGTCTAGCGGGGGTGGGAGATACGCAGTATTTT
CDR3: CASSLSLAGVGDTQYF

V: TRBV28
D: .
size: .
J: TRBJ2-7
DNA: TGTGCCAGCAGTTTCGGCCCCTCCTACGAGCAGTACTTC
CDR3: CASSFGPSYEQYF

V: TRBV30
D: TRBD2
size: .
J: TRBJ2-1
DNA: TGTGCCTTGGGTCGTGGGGACTACTTTAACAATGAGCAGTTCTTC
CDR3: CALGRGDYFNNEQFF

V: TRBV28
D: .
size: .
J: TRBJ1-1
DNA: TGTGCCAGCAGATTCGTTAGGAACACTGAAGCTTTCTTT
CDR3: CASRFVRNTEAFF

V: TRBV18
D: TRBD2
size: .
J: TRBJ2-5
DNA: TGTGCCAGCTCACCGTGGCGGGAGGACCAAGAGACCCAGTACTTC
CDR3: CASSPWREDQETQYF

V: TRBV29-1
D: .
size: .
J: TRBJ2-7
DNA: TGCAGCGTACATCTTTCCCTTAGAGGGGGTAGATACGAGCAGTACTTC
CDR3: CSVHLSLRGGRYEQYF

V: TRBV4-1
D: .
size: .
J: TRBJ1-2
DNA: TGCGCCAGCAGCCAAGATCCGGGAGAAAGCTATGGCTACACCTTC
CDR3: CASSQDPGESYGYTF

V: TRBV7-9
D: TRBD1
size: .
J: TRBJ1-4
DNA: TGTGCCAGCACCTTTGGGGGGACAGGTCTTTCAACTAATGAAAAACTGTTTTTT
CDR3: CASTFGGTGLSTNEKLFF

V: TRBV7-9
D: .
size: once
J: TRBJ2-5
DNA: TGTGCCAGCAGCGATTTGGGACGGGGACAAGAGACCCAGTACTTC
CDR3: CASSDLGRGQETQYF

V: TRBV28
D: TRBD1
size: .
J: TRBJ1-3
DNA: TGTGCCAGCAGTTGGTATCTCCCGGACAGGGGCACCATATATTTT
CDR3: CASSWYLPDRGTIYF

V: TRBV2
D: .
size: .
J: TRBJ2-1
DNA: TGTGCCCGCGCTGGGGATTTTAATGAGCAGTTCTTC
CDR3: CARAGDFNEQFF

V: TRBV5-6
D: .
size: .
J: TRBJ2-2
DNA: TGTGCCAGCAGCAGTCGACAAGCGAACACCGGGGAGCTGTTTTTT
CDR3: CASSSRQANTGELFF

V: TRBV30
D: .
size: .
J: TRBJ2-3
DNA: TGTGCCTGGAGGGGACTTGTGCACGGCCCAGATACGCAGTATTTT
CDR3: CAWRGLVHGPDTQYF

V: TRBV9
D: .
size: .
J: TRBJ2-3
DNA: TGTGCCAGCAGCCCCCGAGGCTCCGATACGCAGTATTTT
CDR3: CASSPRGSDTQYF

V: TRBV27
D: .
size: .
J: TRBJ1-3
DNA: TGTGCCAGCAGTTTAAAAGCCGGACTCGGTGGTTCTGGAAACACCATATATTTT
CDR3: CASSLKAGLGGSGNTIYF

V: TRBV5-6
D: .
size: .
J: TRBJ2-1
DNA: TGTGCCAGCACCCCGGGACGCACAAACAATGAGCAGTTCTTC
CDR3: CASTPGRTNNEQFF

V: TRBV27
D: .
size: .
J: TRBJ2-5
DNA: TGTGCCAGCAGTTATAGGGCTCCAGGAGCGGCCCAGTACTTC
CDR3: CASSYRAPGAAQYF

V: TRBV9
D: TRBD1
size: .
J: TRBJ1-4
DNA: TGTGCCAGCGGGACAGTCCCTAATGAAAAACTGTTTTTT
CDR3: CASGTVPNEKLFF

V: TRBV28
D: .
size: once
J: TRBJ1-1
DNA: TGTGCCAGCAGTTCCGACCCCTGGTCGGGGGCTTTCTTT
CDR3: CASSSDPWSGAFF

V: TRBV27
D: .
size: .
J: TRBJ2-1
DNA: TGTGCCAGCAGTTCGGGGAGCTCCTACAATGAGCAGTTCTTC
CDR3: CASSSGSSYNEQFF

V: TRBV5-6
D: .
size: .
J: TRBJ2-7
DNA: TGTGCCAGCAGCTCGAATTACGAGCAGTACTTC
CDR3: CASSSNYEQYF

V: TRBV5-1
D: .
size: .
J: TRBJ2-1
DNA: TGCGCCAGCTCACCAGACTGGAGCTCCTACAATGAGCAGTTCTTC
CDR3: CASSPDWSSYNEQFF